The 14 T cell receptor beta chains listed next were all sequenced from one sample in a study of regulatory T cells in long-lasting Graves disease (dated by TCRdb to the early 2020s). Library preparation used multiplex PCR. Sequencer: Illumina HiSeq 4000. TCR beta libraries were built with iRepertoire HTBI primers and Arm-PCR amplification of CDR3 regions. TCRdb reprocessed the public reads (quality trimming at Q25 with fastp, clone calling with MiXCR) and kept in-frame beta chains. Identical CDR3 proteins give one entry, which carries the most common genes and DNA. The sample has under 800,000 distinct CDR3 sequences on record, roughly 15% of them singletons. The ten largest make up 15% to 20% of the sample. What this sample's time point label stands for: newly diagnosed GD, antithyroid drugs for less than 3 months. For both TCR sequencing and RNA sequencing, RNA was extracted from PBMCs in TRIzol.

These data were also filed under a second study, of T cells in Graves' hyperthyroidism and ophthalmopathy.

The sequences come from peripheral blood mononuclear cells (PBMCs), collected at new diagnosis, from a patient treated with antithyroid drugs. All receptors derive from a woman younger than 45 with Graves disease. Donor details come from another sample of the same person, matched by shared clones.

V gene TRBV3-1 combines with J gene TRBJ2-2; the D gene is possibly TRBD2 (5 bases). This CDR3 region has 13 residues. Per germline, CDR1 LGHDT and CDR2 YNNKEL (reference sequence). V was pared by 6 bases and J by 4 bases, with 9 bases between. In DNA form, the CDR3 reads TGTGCCAGCAGAGCCGGGGTCACCGGGGAGCTGTTTTTT. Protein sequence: CASRAGVTGELFF.

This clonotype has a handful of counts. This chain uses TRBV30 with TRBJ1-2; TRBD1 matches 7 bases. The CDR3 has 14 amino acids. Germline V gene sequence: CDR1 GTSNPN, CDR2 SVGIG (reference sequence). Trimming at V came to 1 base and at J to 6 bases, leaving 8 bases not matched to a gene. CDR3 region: CAWSEGRGSHGYTF. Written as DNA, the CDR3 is TGTGCCTGGAGTGAAGGCAGGGGGAGTCATGGCTACACCTTC.

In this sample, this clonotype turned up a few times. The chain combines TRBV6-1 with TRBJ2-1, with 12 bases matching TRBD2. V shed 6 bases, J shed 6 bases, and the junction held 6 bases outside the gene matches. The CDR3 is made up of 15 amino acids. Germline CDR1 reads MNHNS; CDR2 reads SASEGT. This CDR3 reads CASRELAGGRNEQFF. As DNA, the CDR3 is TGTGCCAGCAGGGAACTAGCGGGAGGTCGCAATGAGCAGTTCTTC.

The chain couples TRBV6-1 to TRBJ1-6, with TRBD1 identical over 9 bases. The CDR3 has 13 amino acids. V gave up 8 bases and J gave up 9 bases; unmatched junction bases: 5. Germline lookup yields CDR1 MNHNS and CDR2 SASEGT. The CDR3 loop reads CASGTGNRSPLHF. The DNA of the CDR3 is TGTGCCAGCGGGACAGGGAATCGTTCACCCCTCCACTTT.

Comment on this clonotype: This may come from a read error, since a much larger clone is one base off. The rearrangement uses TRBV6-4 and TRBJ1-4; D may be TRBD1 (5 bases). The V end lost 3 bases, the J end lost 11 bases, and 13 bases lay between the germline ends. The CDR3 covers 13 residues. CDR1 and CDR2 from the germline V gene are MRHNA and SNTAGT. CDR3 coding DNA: TGTGCCAGCAGTGAGAGTGTGGGGCAGAAACTGTTTTTT. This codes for CASSESVGQKLFF.

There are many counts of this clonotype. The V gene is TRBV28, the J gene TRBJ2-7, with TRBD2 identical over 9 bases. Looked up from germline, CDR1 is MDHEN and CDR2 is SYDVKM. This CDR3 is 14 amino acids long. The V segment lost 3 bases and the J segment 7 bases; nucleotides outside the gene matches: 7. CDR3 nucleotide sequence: TGTGCCAGCAGTTTGACTAGCGGTTTCTTAGAGCAGTACTTC. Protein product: CASSLTSGFLEQYF.

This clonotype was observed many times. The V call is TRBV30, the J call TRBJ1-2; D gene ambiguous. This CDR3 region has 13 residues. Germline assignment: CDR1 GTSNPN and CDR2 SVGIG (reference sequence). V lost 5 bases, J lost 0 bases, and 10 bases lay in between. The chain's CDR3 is CAWALQANYGYTF. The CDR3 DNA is TGTGCCTGGGCCCTCCAAGCTAACTATGGCTACACCTTC. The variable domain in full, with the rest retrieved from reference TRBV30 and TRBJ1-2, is SQTIHQWPATLVQPVGSPLSLECTVEGTSNPNLYWYRQAAGRGLQLLFYSVGIGQISSEVPQNLSASRPQDRQFILSSKKLLLSDSGFYLCAWALQANYGYTFGSGTRLTVV.

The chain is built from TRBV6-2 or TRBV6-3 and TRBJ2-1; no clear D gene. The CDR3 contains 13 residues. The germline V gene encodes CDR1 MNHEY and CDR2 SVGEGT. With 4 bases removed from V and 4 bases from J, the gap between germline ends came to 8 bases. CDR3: CASSSWGYNEQFF. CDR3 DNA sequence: TGTGCCAGCAGTTCCTGGGGATACAATGAGCAGTTCTTC.

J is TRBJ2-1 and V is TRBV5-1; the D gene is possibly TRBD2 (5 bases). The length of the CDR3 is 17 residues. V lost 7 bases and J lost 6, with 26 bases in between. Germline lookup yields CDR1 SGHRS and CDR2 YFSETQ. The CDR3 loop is CASAFRFGPSGGNEQFF. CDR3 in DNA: TGCGCCAGCGCGTTCCGATTCGGACCCAGCGGTGGCAATGAGCAGTTCTTC.

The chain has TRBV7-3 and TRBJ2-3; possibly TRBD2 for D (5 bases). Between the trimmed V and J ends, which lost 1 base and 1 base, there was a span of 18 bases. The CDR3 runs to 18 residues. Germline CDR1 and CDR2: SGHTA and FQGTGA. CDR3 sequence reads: CASSLKTPWTRGTDTQYF. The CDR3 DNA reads TGTGCCAGCAGCTTAAAAACCCCGTGGACGCGGGGCACAGATACGCAGTATTTT.

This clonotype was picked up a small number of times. The CDR3 coding sequence is TGTGCCAGCAGCGTAGGGCCCGGACGAGCGACCCAGTACTTC. It encodes CASSVGPGRATQYF. The J gene is TRBJ2-5, the V gene TRBV9; D remains unclear. Between the trimmed V and J ends, which lost 0 bases and 7 bases, there was a span of 13 bases. The germline gives CDR1 SGDLS, CDR2 YYNGEE. The CDR3 runs 14 residues.

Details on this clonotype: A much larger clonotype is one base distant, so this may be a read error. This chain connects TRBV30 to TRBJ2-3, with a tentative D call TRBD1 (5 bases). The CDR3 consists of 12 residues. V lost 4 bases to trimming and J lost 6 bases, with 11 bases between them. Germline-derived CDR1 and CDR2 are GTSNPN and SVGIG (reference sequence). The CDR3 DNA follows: TGTGCCTGGATCAGGGTGGCCGATACGCAGTATTTT. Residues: CAWIRVADTQYF.

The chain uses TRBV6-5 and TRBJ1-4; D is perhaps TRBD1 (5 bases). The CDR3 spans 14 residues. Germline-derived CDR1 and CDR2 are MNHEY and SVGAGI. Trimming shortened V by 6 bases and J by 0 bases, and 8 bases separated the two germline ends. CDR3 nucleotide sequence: TGTGCCAGCAGATACAGGACAACTAATGAAAAACTGTTTTTT. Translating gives CASRYRTTNEKLFF.

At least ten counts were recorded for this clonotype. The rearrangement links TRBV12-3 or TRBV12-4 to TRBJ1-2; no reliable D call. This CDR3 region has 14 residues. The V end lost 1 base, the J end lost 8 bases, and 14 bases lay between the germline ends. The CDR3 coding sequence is TGTGCCAGCAGTTTAGGCAGGAGACCTAACGGCTACACCTTC. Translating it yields CASSLGRRPNGYTF.